A selection of T cell receptor beta chains follows, all from one sample in a study of blood T cell repertoires in COVID-19. The protocol was immunoSEQ multiplex PCR, while the TCRdb copy is restricted to in-frame clones and leaves out a portion. The sample includes over 600,000 clones, around 90% of them seen just once. Sequenced sample: peripheral blood. Receptors were obtained from a woman aged 18-30 years with acute or convalescent COVID-19. The CDR3 runs from the conserved cysteine through the conserved F or W. Fields, in order: V gene, D gene, clone size, J gene, CDR3 protein, CDR3 DNA. D genes are given only for firm matches. Only part of the rows carry a size: once, few, many, or a class if the clone is expanded.

>TRBV7-3|-|-|TRBJ1-1
CASSLYMNTEAFF
TGTGCCAGCAGCTTATACATGAACACTGAAGCTTTCTTT
>TRBV7-3|TRBD2|-|TRBJ2-1
CASSLLAGEYNEQFF
TGTGCCAGCAGCCTACTAGCGGGGGAATACAATGAGCAGTTCTTC
>TRBV6-5|-|-|TRBJ2-2
CASSYSEVSGELFF
TGTGCCAGCAGTTACTCGGAGGTTTCCGGGGAGCTGTTTTTT
>TRBV2|-|-|TRBJ1-1
CASSDPLMNTEAFF
TGTGCCAGCAGTGATCCGTTAATGAACACTGAAGCTTTCTTT
>TRBV6-1|-|-|TRBJ1-5
CASSEFGILGQPQHF
TGTGCCAGCAGTGAATTCGGGATTTTAGGTCAGCCCCAGCATTTT
>TRBV2|-|-|TRBJ1-2
CASSEVGGAYGYTF
TGTGCCAGCAGTGAAGTAGGGGGTGCCTATGGCTACACCTTC
>TRBV28|TRBD1|-|TRBJ2-7
CASSAGTGDHEQYF
TGTGCCAGCAGTGCCGGGACAGGGGACCACGAGCAGTACTTC
>TRBV19|TRBD1|-|TRBJ1-3
CASRDRTSLNTIYF
TGTGCCAGTAGGGACAGGACCTCTTTAAACACCATATATTTT
>TRBV6-1|TRBD1|once|TRBJ2-7
CASSETGALAREQYF
TGTGCCAGCAGTGAGACAGGGGCGCTCGCGCGCGAGCAGTACTTC
>TRBV19|-|-|TRBJ1-2
CASSEGVTYGYTF
TGTGCCAGTAGCGAAGGGGTTACCTATGGCTACACCTTC
>TRBV29-1|TRBD2|-|TRBJ2-5
CSAHSGVQETQYF
TGCAGCGCTCATAGCGGGGTCCAAGAGACCCAGTACTTC
>TRBV7-8|TRBD1|-|TRBJ2-7
CASSSRDSPYEQYF
TGTGCCAGCAGCTCCCGGGACAGCCCCTACGAGCAGTACTTC
>TRBV13|-|-|TRBJ2-1
CASSLEPTGRTYNEQFF
TGTGCCAGCAGCTTGGAGCCGACAGGTAGGACCTACAATGAGCAGTTCTTC
>TRBV28|TRBD1|-|TRBJ1-5
CASSPGTALQPQHF
TGTGCCAGCAGCCCCGGGACAGCACTTCAGCCCCAGCATTTT
>TRBV27|-|-|TRBJ1-1
CASRLSTGRPEAFF
TGTGCCAGCAGACTTTCTACAGGTCGGCCTGAAGCTTTCTTT
>TRBV30|TRBD1|-|TRBJ1-6
CAWSQRQGNNSPLHF
TGTGCCTGGAGTCAGAGACAGGGGAATAATTCACCCCTCCACTTT
>TRBV11-2|-|-|TRBJ2-7
CASSLVGSGQTYEQYF
TGTGCCAGCAGCTTAGTGGGTTCGGGACAAACCTACGAGCAGTACTTC
>TRBV5-5|-|once|TRBJ2-7
CASSRQIFYEQYF
TGTGCCAGCAGCCGACAGATTTTCTACGAGCAGTACTTC
>TRBV21-1|-|once|TRBJ1-5
CASPLQRNSNQPQHF
TGCGCCAGCCCCCTACAGAGAAATAGCAATCAGCCCCAGCATTTT
>TRBV15|-|once|TRBJ2-5
CATSAQIAEETQYF
TGTGCCACCAGCGCACAAATAGCCGAAGAGACCCAGTACTTC
>TRBV3-1/TRBV3-2|TRBD2|many|TRBJ2-5
CASSPGLEGPRGTQYF
TGTGCCAGCAGCCCCGGACTAGAGGGACCTCGGGGGACCCAGTACTTC